This record looks at one T cell receptor (beta chain) sequence and its context. What it binds is unknown. The data derive from a study of T cell responses to AZD1222 COVID-19 vaccine. Notes on the study in general: None of the repertoires were sampled until the peak T cell response had passed.

The CDR3 sequence is 14 residues long. Trimming shortened V by 0 bases and J by 5 bases, and 7 bases separated the two germline ends. Germline V gives CDR1 SGHAT, CDR2 FQNNGV. Repertoires were generated with immunoSEQ multiplex PCR, while TCRdb's copy carries only in-frame clones and drops some. This sample yields over 100,000 clones, of which around 86% are seen a single time; 3.3% belongs to the top ten. Source: peripheral blood, taken 28 days after the second dose of the MenACWY control vaccine. The V and J genes are TRBV11-2 and TRBJ1-4; no reliable D call. The clonotype was recovered from an adult who received the MenACWY meningococcal vaccine as a control. The CDR3 is CASSLDESNEKLFF. The CDR3 DNA reads as TGTGCCAGCAGCTTAGATGAATCGAATGAAAAACTGTTTTTT.